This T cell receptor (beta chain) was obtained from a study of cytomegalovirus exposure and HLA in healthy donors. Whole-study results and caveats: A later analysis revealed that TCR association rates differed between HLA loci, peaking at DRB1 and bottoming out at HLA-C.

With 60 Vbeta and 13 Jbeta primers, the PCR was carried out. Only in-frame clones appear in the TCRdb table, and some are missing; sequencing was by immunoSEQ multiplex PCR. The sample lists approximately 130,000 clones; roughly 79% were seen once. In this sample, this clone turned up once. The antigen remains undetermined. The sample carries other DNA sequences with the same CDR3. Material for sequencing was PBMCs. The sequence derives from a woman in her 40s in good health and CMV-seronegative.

CDR3 in DNA: TGTGCCAGCAGCTTGTTACGGCCCGGGACAGATCGTAGGGACTATGGCTACACCTTC. Its translation is CASSLLRPGTDRRDYGYTF. The chain uses TRBV5-7 and TRBJ1-2; TRBD1 matches at 7 bases. TRBV5-7 is an ORF, and what it does is uncertain. The CDR3 length is 19 residues. V was pared by 1 base and J by 3 bases, with 18 bases of the junction left unmatched.